Following are 11 T cell receptor beta chains from one sample sequenced in a study of response to subunit inactivated influenza vaccine. TCRdb passed the RT-PCR reads through MiXCR, listing each CDR3 protein once. The sample comprises hundreds of thousands of distinct CDR3 sequences, about 11% of which are singletons, and approximately 10% rests with the top ten. These sequences were also reported in another study, on T cells expressing NK-cell markers. That study reports: 5'RACE template switching with UMIs produced the TCR beta cDNA.

The sequences come from PBMCs from blood, collected on the day of vaccination. The receptors stem from a man aged 45 to 65 who received an inactivated influenza vaccine.

The rearrangement links TRBV20-1 to TRBJ2-2; D not resolved. CDR1 and CDR2 (germline): DFQATT, SNEGSKA (reference sequence). The CDR3 extends over 13 amino acids. The V end was cut by 3 bases, the J end by 7 bases, with 12 bases between. CDR3 sequence reads: CSASGAFHGELFF. As DNA, the CDR3 is TGCAGTGCTAGTGGAGCGTTTCACGGGGAGCTGTTTTTT.

This clonotype has more than one count but fewer than ten. The rearrangement uses TRBV6-1 and TRBJ2-7; tentative D call: TRBD2 (6 bases). Trimming stripped 5 bases from V and 2 bases from J, with 13 bases between. The CDR3 totals 14 residues. From germline, CDR1 is MNHNS and CDR2 SASEGT. The CDR3 sequence: CASSTPGSTYEQYF. In nucleotides, the CDR3 is TGTGCCAGCAGTACCCCCGGGAGTACCTACGAGCAGTACTTC.

The chain uses TRBV19 and TRBJ1-5, with TRBD1 as a possible D gene (6 bases). Trimming stripped 5 bases from V and 7 bases from J, with 18 bases between. The CDR3 covers 15 residues. The germline gives CDR1 LNHDA, CDR2 SQIVND (reference sequence). CDR3 amino acids: CASSLDYREDQPQHF. In nucleotides, the CDR3 is TGTGCCAGTAGTCTCGATTACAGGGAGGACCAGCCCCAGCATTTT. The whole variable domain, filled in from reference TRBV19 and TRBJ1-5, reads DGGITQSPKYLFRKEGQNVTLSCEQNLNHDAMYWYRQDPGQGLRLIYYSQIVNDFQKGDIAEGYSVSREKKESFPLTVTSAQKNPTAFYLCASSLDYREDQPQHFGDGTRLSIL.

The chain is built from TRBV7-3 and TRBJ2-7, with D perhaps matching TRBD2 (6 bases). The CDR3 totals 13 residues. V was clipped by 5 bases and J by 3 bases, with 11 bases between them. CDR1 and CDR2 from the germline V gene are SGHTA and FQGTGA. The CDR3 DNA reads TGTGCCAGCAGCCAAACTAGCAACTACGAGCAGTACTTC. It yields the protein CASSQTSNYEQYF.

This chain joins TRBV6-1 and TRBJ2-4, with D perhaps TRBD2 (6 bases). Deletions cut 7 bases from V and 3 bases from J, with 16 bases between. The CDR3 length is 15 residues. CDR1 and CDR2 (germline): MNHNS, SASEGT. This CDR3 is CASNPEAGNKNIQYF. CDR3 in DNA: TGTGCCAGCAACCCTGAGGCGGGAAACAAAAACATTCAGTACTTC.

At least ten counts were recorded for this clonotype. The chain joins TRBV20-1 to TRBJ2-1, with 11 bases fitting TRBD2. Per germline, CDR1 DFQATT and CDR2 SNEGSKA (reference sequence). The CDR3 has 14 residues. The junction had 5 bases not matched to a gene; V was cut back by 5 bases and J by 5 bases. CDR3 protein: CSASLAGGDNEQFF. Written as DNA, the CDR3 is TGCAGTGCTTCCTTAGCGGGAGGGGACAATGAGCAGTTCTTC.

The chain uses TRBV20-1 and TRBJ2-2, with D perhaps TRBD1 (5 bases). The V gene's germline CDR1 is DFQATT and CDR2 SNEGSKA (reference sequence). The CDR3 spans 18 residues. V gave up 4 bases and J gave up 4 bases, with 25 bases separating them. The chain's CDR3 is CSAKDLEWGRPSTGELFF. The CDR3 DNA is TGCAGTGCTAAGGATTTGGAATGGGGCAGGCCGAGCACCGGGGAGCTGTTTTTT.

The chain uses TRBV7-2 and TRBJ2-5, with D possibly matching TRBD1 (6 bases). This CDR3 has 14 residues. CDR1 is SGHTA, CDR2 FQGNSA, per germline. The V gene lost 5 bases and the J gene lost 0 bases, with 10 bases spanning the gap. The CDR3 DNA is TGTGCCAGCAGCCGGACAGTTTACCAAGAGACCCAGTACTTC. Amino acids: CASSRTVYQETQYF. The full variable domain, rest sourced from reference TRBV7-2 and TRBJ2-5, is GAGVSQSPSNKVTEKGKDVELRCDPISGHTALYWYRQSLGQGLEFLIYFQGNSAPDKSGLPSDRFSAERTGGSVSTLTIQRTQQEDSAVYLCASSRTVYQETQYFGPGTRLLVL.

This chain links TRBV4-2 with TRBJ1-2, with a tentative D call TRBD1 (6 bases). This CDR3 comprises 14 residues. V lost 1 base, J lost 0 bases, and 6 bases lay in between. The germline V gene has CDR1 LGHNA and CDR2 YNFKEQ. CDR3 amino acids: CASSQGQANYGYTF. Written as DNA, the CDR3 is TGTGCCAGCAGCCAAGGACAGGCTAACTATGGCTACACCTTC.

This clonotype was observed a few times. This chain joins TRBV20-1 and TRBJ1-2; the D is unclear. CDR1 and CDR2 (germline): DFQATT, SNEGSKA (reference sequence). V dropped 1 base and J dropped 2 bases, with 8 bases sitting between them. The CDR3 extends over 13 amino acids. The CDR3 DNA reads as TGCAGTGCTAGAGGAGGAATGAACTATGGCTACACCTTC. Its translation: CSARGGMNYGYTF.

This clonotype was observed once. The chain links TRBV7-9 to TRBJ2-1; 8 positions match TRBD2. The J segment lost 7 bases and the V segment lost 5 bases, leaving 13 bases of the junction unmatched. The CDR3 contains 16 residues. Germline V gene lookup returns CDR1 SEHNR and CDR2 FQNEAQ (reference sequence). CDR3 amino acids: CASSQKPGTRDNEQFF. As DNA, the CDR3 is TGTGCCAGCAGCCAAAAGCCCGGGACTAGAGATAATGAGCAGTTCTTC.